This T cell receptor (beta chain) was sequenced during a study of cytomegalovirus exposure and HLA in healthy donors. PCR was performed using 60 Vbeta and 13 Jbeta primers. Sequencing was performed with immunoSEQ multiplex PCR; in TCRdb, only in-frame clones are kept and a portion is missing. The sample data list about 140,000 clones. Findings of the study overall: Presence/absence analysis assumed near-uniform sequencing depth across donors. CMV serostatus stood as the only immune exposure information on hand.

With respect to this clone: Its specificity is unknown.

This CDR3 region has 13 residues. This clonotype originated in a woman between 18 and 29 years old in good health and CMV-seronegative. The chain uses TRBV12-2 and TRBJ1-5; the table names TRBD1, a call not compared with the DNA. TRBV12-2 constitutes a pseudogene. Sample: PBMCs. CDR3 nucleotides: TGTGCAAGTCCCCGACAGGGGTATCAGCCCCAGCATTTT. Its protein product is CASPRQGYQPQHF.